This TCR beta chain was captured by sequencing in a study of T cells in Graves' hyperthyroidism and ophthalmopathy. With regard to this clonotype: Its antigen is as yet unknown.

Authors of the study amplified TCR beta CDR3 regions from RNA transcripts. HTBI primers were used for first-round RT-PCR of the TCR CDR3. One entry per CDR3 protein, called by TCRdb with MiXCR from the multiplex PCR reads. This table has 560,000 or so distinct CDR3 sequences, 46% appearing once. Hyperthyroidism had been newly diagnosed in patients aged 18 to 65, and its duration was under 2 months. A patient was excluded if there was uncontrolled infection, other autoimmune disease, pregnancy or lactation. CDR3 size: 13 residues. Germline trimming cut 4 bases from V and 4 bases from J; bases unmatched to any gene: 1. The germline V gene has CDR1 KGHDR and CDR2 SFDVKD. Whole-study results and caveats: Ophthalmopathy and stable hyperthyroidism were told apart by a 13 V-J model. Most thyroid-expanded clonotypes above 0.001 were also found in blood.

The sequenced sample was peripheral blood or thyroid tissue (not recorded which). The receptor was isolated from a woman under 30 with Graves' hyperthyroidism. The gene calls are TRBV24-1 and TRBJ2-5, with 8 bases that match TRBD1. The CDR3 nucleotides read TGTGCCACCAGTGAGCAGGGGGCAGAGACCCAGTACTTC. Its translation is CATSEQGAETQYF.